The TCR beta chain described here comes from a study of T cells in Graves' hyperthyroidism and ophthalmopathy. This clonotype showed up just a few times. Amplified TCR beta CDR3 regions came from RNA transcripts. A set of HTBI primers served as the primers for a first-round RT-PCR of the TCR CDR3. TCRdb re-derived calls from the multiplex PCR reads in MiXCR, one entry per CDR3 protein. Counted here are about 350,000 distinct CDR3 sequences, approximately 20% occurring once; the ten biggest clones make up 3.7%. In patients aged 18 to 65, hyperthyroidism was newly diagnosed, with duration under 2 months. The receptor was isolated from a woman aged 18-29 years with Graves' hyperthyroidism. Sequencing was done on a sample of blood.

CDR3 protein: CARLQKGAGHQPQHF. Written as DNA, the CDR3 is TGTGCCAGACTACAAAAGGGTGCTGGTCATCAGCCCCAGCATTTT. The genes are TRBV27 and TRBJ1-5; no reliable D call. The germline CDR1 and CDR2 sequences are MNHEY and SMNVEV (reference sequence). The CDR3 consists of 15 residues. The V end lost 9 bases, the J end lost 5 bases, and 20 bases lay between the germline ends.